This T cell receptor beta chain originates from a study of cytomegalovirus exposure and HLA in healthy donors. The CDR3 is made up of 16 amino acids. V lost 2 bases and J lost 3; bases outside the gene matches: 9. Per germline, CDR1 MNHEY and CDR2 SVGAGI. Study conclusions and caveats: Later analysis suggested links between common viral pathogens and several top significant clusters. In a later analysis, productive TCRs from donors in an Asian-associated ancestry cluster reportedly carried fewer N-insertions than the cohort mean. In all likelihood, a cluster of highly shared sequence variants was a sequencing artifact.

With 60 Vbeta and 13 Jbeta primers, the PCR was carried out. TCRdb keeps only in-frame clones here, not all; method: immunoSEQ multiplex PCR. The repertoire holds around 150,000 clones, around 77% seen once, with over 4% in the top ten. On this clone itself: Its antigen is as yet unknown.

V usage is TRBV6-5 and J usage is TRBJ2-7; TRBD2 matches 8 bases. The source is a man between 25 and 39 years old in good health. The source material was PBMCs. The DNA of the CDR3 is TGTGCCAGCAGTTACCTACACCTTAGCGGGAACTACGAGCAGTACTTC. It encodes CASSYLHLSGNYEQYF.